A single sample is the source of the 10 T cell receptor beta chains below, sequenced in a study of blood T cell repertoires in COVID-19. Clones were read by immunoSEQ multiplex PCR, and TCRdb kept only the in-frame ones, dropping some. This sample yields about 260,000 clones, of which nearly 90% are seen a single time; about 0.65% belongs to the top ten. Sequenced sample: peripheral blood. The receptors derive from a human donor in a cohort sampled during active COVID-19.

The chain employs TRBV5-6 and TRBJ2-1; 9 nucleotides match TRBD2. V shed 4 bases, J shed 7 bases, and the junction held 9 bases outside the gene matches. CDR3 size: 15 residues. CDR1 is SGHDT, CDR2 YYEEEE, per germline. CDR3 amino acids: CASSPGTSLWNEQFF. The CDR3 nucleotides read TGTGCCAGCAGCCCCGGGACTAGCTTGTGGAATGAGCAGTTCTTC.

This chain joins TRBV19 and TRBJ2-7; 13 positions match TRBD2. This CDR3 spans 17 amino acids. Germline CDR1 is LNHDA and CDR2 is SQIVND (reference sequence). J gave up 6 bases and V 5 bases, and 13 bases lay outside the gene matches. CDR3 nucleotides: TGTGCCAGTAGTCCATCGACTAGCGGGAGGAAAGCGGGCGAGCAGTACTTC. This sequence encodes CASSPSTSGRKAGEQYF.

J is TRBJ1-2 and V is TRBV30; TRBD1 is a possible D gene (5 bases). CDR1 and CDR2 from the germline V gene are GTSNPN and SVGIG (reference sequence). V was cut by 5 bases and J by 8 bases, with 21 bases left in between. This CDR3 comprises 14 residues. The CDR3, as DNA: TGTGCCTGGCCGAAGCAGGGTCCATCGTCGGGCTACACCTTC. Translation: CAWPKQGPSSGYTF.

The gene calls are TRBV4-3 and TRBJ1-5; no definite D call. Trimming took off 0 bases at V and 4 bases at J, with 4 bases between the two ends. The CDR3 sequence is 13 residues long. Germline assignment: CDR1 LGHNA and CDR2 YSLEER. The CDR3 DNA is TGCGCCAGCAGCCAAGACGGGAATCAGCCCCAGCATTTT. Residues: CASSQDGNQPQHF.

The chain's CDR3 is CASSQWGGYEQYF. The CDR3 DNA sequence: TGCGCCAGCAGCCAGTGGGGGGGCTACGAGCAGTACTTC. The chain joins TRBV4-3 to TRBJ2-7; 7 nucleotides agree with TRBD2. CDR1 LGHNA and CDR2 YSLEER come from the germline V gene. The V segment lost 3 bases and the J segment 3 bases; nucleotides outside the gene matches: 2. The CDR3 runs 13 residues.

The chain joins TRBV21-1 to TRBJ1-6. TRBV21-1 constitutes a pseudogene. This CDR3 has 15 amino acids. The CDR3 DNA follows: TGTGCCAGCAGCCCAGCGACGGTTTATAATTCACCCCTCCACTTT. It translates to CASSPATVYNSPLHF.

In its sample, this clone was seen a few times. The chain couples TRBV28 to TRBJ2-5; D not resolved. V was clipped by 4 bases and J by 2 bases, with 5 bases between them. The CDR3 totals 12 residues. Per the germline V gene, CDR1 is MDHEN and CDR2 is SYDVKM. The CDR3 coding sequence is TGTGCCAGCAGTTCCGTACAAGAGACCCAGTACTTC. It yields the protein CASSSVQETQYF.

A single count supports this clone. This sequence joins TRBV4-3 and TRBJ1-2; TRBD1 aligns across 8 bases. CDR3 length equals 14 residues. Germline CDR1 reads LGHNA; CDR2 reads YSLEER. The ends lost 0 bases at V and 6 bases at J; junction bases unmatched: 3. In DNA, the CDR3 is TGCGCCAGCAGCCAAGATAGGACAGGGAATGGCTACACCTTC. Amino acid sequence: CASSQDRTGNGYTF.

The rearrangement links TRBV30 to TRBJ2-7, with 10 bases fitting TRBD2. The CDR3 runs 14 residues. Per the germline V gene, CDR1 is GTSNPN and CDR2 is SVGIG (reference sequence). After removal of 3 bases from V and 3 bases from J, the junction contained 5 bases not matched to a gene. The DNA for the CDR3 is TGTGCCTGGAGGGGGTTAGCGGGAGGCTACGAGCAGTACTTC. This translates into CAWRGLAGGYEQYF.

This chain joins TRBV4-2 and TRBJ2-5, with D uncertain. The germline CDR1 and CDR2 sequences are LGHNA and YNFKEQ. Trimming removed 2 bases at V and 2 bases at J, with 9 bases between. This CDR3 has 14 amino acids. In nucleotides, the CDR3 is TGTGCCAGCAGCCAACACAGACCGCAAGAGACCCAGTACTTC. Amino acids: CASSQHRPQETQYF.